The subject of this entry is one T cell receptor (beta chain). Its antigen is not identified. This sample stems from a study of CD8 T cells in Susac syndrome. When the RNA was reverse transcribed, random hexamers were used with an input of 0.5 to 1 ug. The immunoSEQ assay covered 54 Vbeta and 13 Jbeta segments for CDR3. From the immunoSEQ multiplex PCR reads, TCRdb called clonotypes with MiXCR, one entry per CDR3 protein. The table lists 180,000 or so distinct CDR3 sequences, 85% to 95% of them singletons. The CDR3 sequence is 12 residues long. V lost 4 bases, J lost 6 bases, and 12 bases lay in between. CDR1 and CDR2 from the germline V gene are GTSNPN and SVGIG (reference sequence). Susac syndrome patients met recently defined diagnostic criteria for definite or probable disease. Bulk CD8+ and CD4+ cells came from magnetic negative isolation; CD8+ TEMRA by FACS. Findings and limits, study-wide: The study conceded that its TCR sequencing and HLA analysis involved relatively few individuals.

Sequenced: CD4+ T cells from PBMCs. This receptor was obtained from a human donor with Susac syndrome. The J gene is TRBJ1-1, the V gene TRBV30; tentatively, D is TRBD1 (5 bases). CDR3 amino acids: CAWTIGTAEAFF. The CDR3 region has the DNA TGTGCCTGGACAATAGGGACGGCTGAAGCTTTCTTT.